This T cell receptor beta chain was obtained from a study of TIL therapy for anti-PD-1-resistant metastatic lung cancer. Study-wide background: Progressing patients received lymphodepletion, expanded TIL infusion and IL-2. Most patients had lung adenocarcinoma. Findings and caveats of the study: Treatment-naive, never-smoker and oncogene-addicted patients were overrepresented in this highly selected cohort.

Points on this clone: Its antigen is not known.

Sequencing used immunoSEQ v3. The data were produced by immunoSEQ multiplex PCR, yet TCRdb's version contains in-frame clones alone and is incomplete. In the table there are about 21,000 clones, under 80% of which are singletons. Regarding time point: pre-treatment sample, taken before nivolumab and TIL therapy. Germline assignment: CDR1 MNHNY and CDR2 SVGAGI (reference sequence). V shed 6 bases and J shed 2 bases, with 16 bases lying between them. The CDR3 spans 15 residues. This clonotype was sampled from a person between 25 and 79 years old with non-small cell lung cancer. This sequence joins TRBV6-6 and TRBJ2-5; D gene ambiguous. This material consisted of blood, taken at baseline. CDR3 amino acids: CASSPVAPAQETQYF. CDR3 nucleotides: TGTGCCAGCAGCCCCGTCGCTCCTGCACAAGAGACCCAGTACTTC.